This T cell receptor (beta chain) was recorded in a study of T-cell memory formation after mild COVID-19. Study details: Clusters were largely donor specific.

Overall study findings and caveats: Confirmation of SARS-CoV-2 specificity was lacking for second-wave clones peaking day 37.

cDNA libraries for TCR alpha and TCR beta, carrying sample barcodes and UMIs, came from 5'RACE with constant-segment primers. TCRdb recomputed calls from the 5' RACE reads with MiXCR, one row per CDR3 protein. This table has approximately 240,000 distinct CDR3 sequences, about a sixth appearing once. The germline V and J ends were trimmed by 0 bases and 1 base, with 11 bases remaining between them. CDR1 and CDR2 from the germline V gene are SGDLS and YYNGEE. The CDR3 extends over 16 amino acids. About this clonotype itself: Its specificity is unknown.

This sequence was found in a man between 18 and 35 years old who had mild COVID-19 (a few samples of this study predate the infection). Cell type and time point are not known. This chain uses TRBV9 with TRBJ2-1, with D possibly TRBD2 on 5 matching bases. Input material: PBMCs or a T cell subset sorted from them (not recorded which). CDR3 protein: CASSVESRGSYNEQFF. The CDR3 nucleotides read TGTGCCAGCAGCGTAGAATCACGAGGGTCCTACAATGAGCAGTTCTTC.